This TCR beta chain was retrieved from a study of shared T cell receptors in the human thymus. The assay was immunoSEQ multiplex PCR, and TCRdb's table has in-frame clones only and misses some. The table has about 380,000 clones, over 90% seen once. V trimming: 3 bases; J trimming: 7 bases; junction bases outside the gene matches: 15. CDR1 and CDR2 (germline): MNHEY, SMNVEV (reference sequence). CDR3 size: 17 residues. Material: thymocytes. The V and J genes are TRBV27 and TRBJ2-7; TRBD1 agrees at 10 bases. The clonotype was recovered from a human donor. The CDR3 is CASSFVDRGHFAREQYF. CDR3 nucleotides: TGTGCCAGCAGTTTCGTAGACAGGGGGCACTTCGCTAGAGAGCAGTACTTC.